This T cell receptor (beta chain) was sequenced for a study of identifying expanded T cells in peripheral blood (dated by TCRdb to about 2019). With respect to the entire study: Technical replicates were generated by sequencing separate aliquots of the same genomic DNA pool, with four replicates compared pairwise.

V is cut by 0 bases and J by 2 bases, and the space between the germline ends is 10 bases. The CDR3 runs 15 residues from the cysteine to the phenylalanine. CDR3 DNA is the only sequence kept; it has 45 bases, read in frame from the first base. For CDR1 and CDR2, the germline V gene lists SGDLS and YYNGEE. The immunoSEQ Assay, which relies on bias-controlled multiplex PCR amplification of genomic DNA, was used to profile TCRbeta CDR3 regions. The authors processed their data as follows. To quantify the absolute abundance of each unique TCRbeta CDR3 region, the sequences were collapsed and filtered. Differential abundance was tested with two models: a binomial (Fisher-equivalent) model and a beta-binomial model that adds time-dependent variance fitted from healthy donors. Clones with fewer than 5 combined templates were removed, and differential abundance was called for clones with a Benjamini-Hochberg FDR below 0.01. Using the form v = (b*log(k)+a)^2, the beta-binomial variance was modeled as a function of the total template count across the two samples. The clones in this table, taken by TCRdb from immuneACCESS, are in-frame only. Not every clone is retained; where verified, under half of the shortfall comes from an unresolved V gene, and the cause of the rest is unknown. V and J calls and clone size are those listed in that table; D and trimming were worked out from the DNA. The sample yields fewer than 130,000 clones; around 89% were counted once. In total, the top ten clones hold approximately 16% of the sample.

With respect to this clone: What this receptor recognizes is not known. Per-base qualities were not stored, and no clone one base away is much larger.

The paper's findings and limits, for the study overall: Across all healthy-donor time intervals, the beta-binomial model significantly cut both the number of clones called differentially abundant and the false-positive rate. The authors expected that biological variance in healthy repertoires might rise further over much longer intervals, such as months to years. The binomial model flagged around 1.2 differentially abundant clones between technical replicates but 15 to 17 over around 2 weeks and 19 over about four weeks. For all healthy donors, the variance in clone template counts between approximately 2-week samples rose significantly as total template count increased.

No immune events, such as infections, were documented for the healthy donors during the collection period. Time-dependent variance in a beta-binomial model of T-cell clone differential abundance was calibrated using healthy-donor blood repertoires as a training cohort. There were around 10 healthy donors in the training cohort, of whom 3 were female and 7 were male. Donor ages ranged from about 29 to 70 years, with an average of about 44 years. Whole blood, obtained from a commercial supplier, was collected from each healthy donor at three time points spaced around 13 days apart. Genomic DNA was extracted from unsorted whole blood for immunosequencing.

The chain links TRBV9 with TRBJ2-3; perhaps TRBD1 is the D gene, with 6 bases matching. This clonotype was sampled from a person aged 18 to 70 in good health. The source material was blood. The CDR3 here reads CASSVEGVNTDTQYF. The DNA sequence reads TGTGCCAGCAGCGTAGAGGGGGTTAACACAGATACGCAGTATTTT.